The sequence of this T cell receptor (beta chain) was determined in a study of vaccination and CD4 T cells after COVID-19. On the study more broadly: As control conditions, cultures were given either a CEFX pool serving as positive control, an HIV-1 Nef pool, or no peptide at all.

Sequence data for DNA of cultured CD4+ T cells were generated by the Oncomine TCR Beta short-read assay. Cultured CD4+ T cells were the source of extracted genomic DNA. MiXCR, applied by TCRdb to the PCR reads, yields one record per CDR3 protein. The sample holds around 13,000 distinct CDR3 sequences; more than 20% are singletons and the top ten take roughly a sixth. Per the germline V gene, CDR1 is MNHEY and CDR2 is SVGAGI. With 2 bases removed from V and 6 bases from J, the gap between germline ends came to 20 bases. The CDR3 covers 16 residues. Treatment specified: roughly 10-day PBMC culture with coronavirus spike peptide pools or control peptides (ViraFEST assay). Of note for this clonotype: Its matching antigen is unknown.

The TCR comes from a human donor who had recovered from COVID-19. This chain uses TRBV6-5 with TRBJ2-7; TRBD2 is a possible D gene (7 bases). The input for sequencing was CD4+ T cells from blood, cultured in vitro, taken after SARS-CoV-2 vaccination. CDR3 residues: CASSYIWGGGVGEQYF. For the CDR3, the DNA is TGTGCCAGCAGTTACATTTGGGGAGGGGGGGTAGGCGAGCAGTACTTC.